The T cell receptor (beta chain) described here comes from a study of blood T cells in healthy people across ages. Isolating PBMCs gave at least 6 million of these cells per sample. With each sample, at least 5 micrograms of total RNA were extracted. Primed by a sample-barcoded 5' primer and a J-beta primer mix, a second PCR proceeded for 7 to 11 cycles. Every molecule of cDNA carried a tag from a template-switch adaptor with 12 random nucleotides. TCRdb itself ran the 5' RACE reads through MiXCR, one entry per CDR3 protein. The profile shows about 1,500,000 distinct CDR3 sequences, under 30% of them singletons. Germline trimming cut 4 bases from V and 8 bases from J; bases unmatched to any gene: 12. The CDR3 has 16 amino acids. Germline values: CDR1 KGHDR, CDR2 SFDVKD. This clonotype was observed a few times.

Input material: blood. The chain has TRBV24-1 and TRBJ2-1; 8 bases line up with TRBD1. This TCR came from a woman in her twenties or thirties in good health. In DNA, the CDR3 is TGTGCCACCAGTGACAATGGACAGGGCGGACTTCATGAGCAGTTCTTC. This gives the protein CATSDNGQGGLHEQFF.